This TCR beta chain was sequenced for a study of Graves' ophthalmopathy and Graves' hyperthyroidism. Overall study context: Peripheral blood (taken before any treatment) was collected at initial diagnosis.

The sequenced template was RNA, covering the TCR beta CDR3 region. Scientists carried out first-round RT-PCR using HTBI primers and then a second-round multiplex PCR. TCRdb reprocessed the multiplex PCR reads with MiXCR, giving one entry per CDR3 protein. Of 660,000 or so distinct CDR3 sequences detected, over 40% appear once; the ten largest clones hold over 2.5%. The length of the CDR3 is 16 residues. V lost 9 bases, J lost 3 bases, and 21 bases lay in between. This clonotype was observed many times. Sequenced: peripheral blood. The chain links TRBV12-3 or TRBV12-4 to TRBJ1-5; a possible D gene is TRBD1 (5 bases). The sequence was collected from an adult man with Graves' ophthalmopathy. Here the CDR3 DNA reads TGTGCCAGTGGACCAGGGAACGTTTGGAACAATCAGCCCCAGCATTTT. It yields the protein CASGPGNVWNNQPQHF.